A selection of T cell receptor beta chains follows, all from one sample in a study of Graves' ophthalmopathy and Graves' hyperthyroidism. One entry per CDR3 protein results from TCRdb running MiXCR on the multiplex PCR reads. This sample yields about 480,000 distinct CDR3 sequences, of which 13% to 15% are seen a single time; roughly 10% belongs to the top ten. Sequencing was carried out using blood. The origin of the receptors is a woman in her twenties or thirties with Graves' ophthalmopathy. CDR3s include the opening cysteine and the closing phenylalanine or tryptophan. A D gene is named only where the DNA matches it firmly. Size is omitted from some rows. Given values are once, few, many or a class for expanded clones.

abundance: many
v_gene: TRBV6-1
j_gene: TRBJ1-2
d_gene: TRBD1
CDR3nt: TGTGCCAGCAGAATCCAGGGGGCGGATGGCTACACCTTC
CDR3aa: CASRIQGADGYTF

abundance: many
v_gene: TRBV25-1
j_gene: TRBJ2-7
d_gene: NA
CDR3nt: TGTGCCAGCAGTGAATCCTTATGGGCAGGGACCCCCTACGAGCAGTACTTC
CDR3aa: CASSESLWAGTPYEQYF

abundance: many
v_gene: TRBV5-1
j_gene: TRBJ2-2
d_gene: NA
CDR3nt: TGCGCCAGCAGCCCGGAAGGAACCGGGGAGCTGTTTTTT
CDR3aa: CASSPEGTGELFF

abundance: few
v_gene: TRBV7-9
j_gene: TRBJ1-3
d_gene: NA
CDR3nt: TGTGCCGGCGGACGGAGCTCTGGAAACACCATATATTTT
CDR3aa: CAGGRSSGNTIYF

abundance: few
v_gene: TRBV3-1
j_gene: TRBJ2-2
d_gene: NA
CDR3nt: TGTGCCAGCAGCCAAGGGGGGGCAAACACCGGGGAGCTGTTTTTT
CDR3aa: CASSQGGANTGELFF

abundance: few
v_gene: TRBV12-3/TRBV12-4
j_gene: TRBJ2-7
d_gene: NA
CDR3nt: TGTGCCAGCAGTTTAATCGGCGGCGGCTACGAGCAGTACTTC
CDR3aa: CASSLIGGGYEQYF

abundance: many
v_gene: TRBV28
j_gene: TRBJ2-7
d_gene: NA
CDR3nt: TGTGCCAGCAGTTTTCATCGGCGCCAAGGCTACGAGCAGTACTTC
CDR3aa: CASSFHRRQGYEQYF

abundance: many
v_gene: TRBV6-1
j_gene: TRBJ2-7
d_gene: NA
CDR3nt: TGTGCCACCGGGACTCGTCCCTACGAGCAGTACTTC
CDR3aa: CATGTRPYEQYF

abundance: many
v_gene: TRBV2
j_gene: TRBJ1-5
d_gene: TRBD1
CDR3nt: TGTGCCAGCAGCCGGACAGGGGGTGTTGAAGGAAATCAGCCCCAGCATTTT
CDR3aa: CASSRTGGVEGNQPQHF

abundance: many
v_gene: TRBV28
j_gene: TRBJ2-7
d_gene: TRBD2
CDR3nt: TGTGCCAGCAGTCGGGGTTTCAGACTAGCGGCCGAGCAGTACTTC
CDR3aa: CASSRGFRLAAEQYF

abundance: NA
v_gene: TRBV28
j_gene: TRBJ2-2
d_gene: NA
CDR3nt: TGTGCCAACCCGAACACCGGGGAGCTGTTTTTT
CDR3aa: CANPNTGELFF

abundance: many
v_gene: TRBV24-1
j_gene: TRBJ2-5
d_gene: NA
CDR3nt: TGTGCCACCAGTGAAGTCGACGGAGGGAAAGAGACCCAGTACTTC
CDR3aa: CATSEVDGGKETQYF

abundance: many
v_gene: TRBV13
j_gene: TRBJ2-1
d_gene: TRBD2
CDR3nt: TGTGCCAGCAGCTCTTGGGGGACTAGCGGGAGCTGGCAGCAGTTCTTC
CDR3aa: CASSSWGTSGSWQQFF

abundance: many
v_gene: TRBV27
j_gene: TRBJ1-5
d_gene: NA
CDR3nt: TGTGCCAGCAGTTTGTCAGGGTTTTGGCCCCAGCATTTT
CDR3aa: CASSLSGFWPQHF

abundance: NA
v_gene: TRBV2
j_gene: TRBJ2-1
d_gene: TRBD1
CDR3nt: TGTGCCAGCAGTGGAATCCGGGACAGGGGGCCCGGTGAGCAGTTCTTC
CDR3aa: CASSGIRDRGPGEQFF

abundance: many
v_gene: TRBV30
j_gene: TRBJ2-7
d_gene: NA
CDR3nt: TGTGCCCTGGATGAACGGCTCAGCTACGAGCAGTACTTC
CDR3aa: CALDERLSYEQYF

abundance: many
v_gene: TRBV29-1
j_gene: TRBJ1-6
d_gene: TRBD1
CDR3nt: TGCACCGATTGGGACTTCGCGGTACCCGGGACAGGGTATTCACCCCTCCACTTT
CDR3aa: CTDWDFAVPGTGYSPLHF

abundance: many
v_gene: TRBV2
j_gene: TRBJ1-1
d_gene: NA
CDR3nt: TGTGCCAGCTCTACTAGTATTGAAGCTTTCTTT
CDR3aa: CASSTSIEAFF

abundance: many
v_gene: TRBV6-5
j_gene: TRBJ1-6
d_gene: NA
CDR3nt: TGTGCCAGCAGTTACTCCCAAAATTCACCCCTCCACTTT
CDR3aa: CASSYSQNSPLHF

abundance: many
v_gene: TRBV11-2
j_gene: TRBJ2-5
d_gene: NA
CDR3nt: TGTGCCAGCAGCCACTCCTTACGCCAAGAGACCCAGTACTTC
CDR3aa: CASSHSLRQETQYF

abundance: many
v_gene: TRBV14
j_gene: TRBJ2-7
d_gene: NA
CDR3nt: TGTGCCAGCAGCCAAGTTCCCCACTACGAGCAGTACTTC
CDR3aa: CASSQVPHYEQYF

abundance: many
v_gene: TRBV3-1
j_gene: TRBJ2-7
d_gene: TRBD2
CDR3nt: TGTGCCAGCAGCCTAGCGGGAGAACTACTCTGGCAGTACTTC
CDR3aa: CASSLAGELLWQYF

abundance: many
v_gene: TRBV28
j_gene: TRBJ2-7
d_gene: TRBD2
CDR3nt: TGTGCCAGCAGTACCGGGGGGTCTGGGGAGCAGTACTTC
CDR3aa: CASSTGGSGEQYF

abundance: many
v_gene: TRBV20-1
j_gene: TRBJ2-7
d_gene: NA
CDR3nt: TGCAGTGCTAGAGATGCCCGCGACTTCCAAAGCTCCTACGAGCAGTACTTC
CDR3aa: CSARDARDFQSSYEQYF

abundance: NA
v_gene: TRBV30
j_gene: TRBJ1-3
d_gene: NA
CDR3nt: TGTGCCCGGAGTCGGGCCCTTGGAAACACCATATATTTT
CDR3aa: CARSRALGNTIYF

abundance: many
v_gene: TRBV6-1
j_gene: TRBJ1-6
d_gene: NA
CDR3nt: TGTGCCAGCACTCCGGGCACCCTCGGTTCACCCCTCCACTTT
CDR3aa: CASTPGTLGSPLHF

abundance: many
v_gene: TRBV2
j_gene: TRBJ1-5
d_gene: NA
CDR3nt: TGTGCCAGCAGTGAGGCGGGTCTCAATCAGCCCCAGCATTTT
CDR3aa: CASSEAGLNQPQHF

abundance: NA
v_gene: TRBV15
j_gene: TRBJ2-5
d_gene: NA
CDR3nt: TGTGCCACCAGCAGAGGGGGCAGGATTTTAGCGTTGGAGGAGACCCAGTACTTC
CDR3aa: CATSRGGRILALEETQYF